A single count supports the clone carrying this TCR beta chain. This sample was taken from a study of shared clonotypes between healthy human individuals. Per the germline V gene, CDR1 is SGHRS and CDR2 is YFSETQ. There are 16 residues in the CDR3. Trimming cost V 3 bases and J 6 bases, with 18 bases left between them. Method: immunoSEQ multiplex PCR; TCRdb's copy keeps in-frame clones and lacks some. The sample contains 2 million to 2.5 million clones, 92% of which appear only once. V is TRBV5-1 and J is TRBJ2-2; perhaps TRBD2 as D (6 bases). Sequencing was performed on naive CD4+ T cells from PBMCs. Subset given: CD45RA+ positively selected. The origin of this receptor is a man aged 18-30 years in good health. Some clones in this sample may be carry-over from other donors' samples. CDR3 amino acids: CASSSGVAGLAGELFF. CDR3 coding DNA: TGCGCCAGCAGCTCGGGGGTTGCAGGGCTCGCCGGGGAGCTGTTTTTT.